A selection of T cell receptor beta chains follows, all from one sample in a study of shared clonotypes between healthy human individuals. Method: immunoSEQ multiplex PCR; TCRdb's copy keeps in-frame clones and lacks some. This sample carries roughly 2 million clones, approximately 94% of them seen once, and the ten largest clones take roughly 1.1%. Sequencing was carried out using naive CD8+ T cells sorted from blood. These receptors came from a man in his late teens or twenties in good health. Each CDR3 is given with its conserved first and last residue. Fields, in order: CDR3 protein, CDR3 DNA, D gene, J gene, V gene, clone size. D genes are given only for firm matches. The size entry is marked missing in some rows and otherwise reads once, few, many or a size class.

cdr3_aa: CASRYTGDRTEAFF
cdr3_nt: TGTGCCAGCAGGTACACAGGGGATCGTACTGAAGCTTTCTTT
d_call: TRBD1
j_call: TRBJ1-1
v_call: TRBV6-1
clone_size: NA

cdr3_aa: CASSQARGEETQYF
cdr3_nt: TGCGCCAGCAGCCAAGCTAGGGGGGAAGAGACCCAGTACTTC
d_call: NA
j_call: TRBJ2-5
v_call: TRBV4-1
clone_size: NA

cdr3_aa: CSVEGDLDEQYF
cdr3_nt: TGCAGCGTTGAAGGGGACTTGGACGAGCAGTACTTC
d_call: NA
j_call: TRBJ2-7
v_call: TRBV29-1
clone_size: NA

cdr3_aa: CASSLTGGQPQHF
cdr3_nt: TGTGCCAGCAGTTTAACCGGGGGTCAGCCCCAGCATTTT
d_call: NA
j_call: TRBJ1-5
v_call: TRBV27
clone_size: NA

cdr3_aa: CASSLASGSETQYF
cdr3_nt: TGTGCCAGCAGCTTGGCTAGCGGGAGTGAGACCCAGTACTTC
d_call: TRBD2
j_call: TRBJ2-5
v_call: TRBV11-2
clone_size: NA

cdr3_aa: CASSPGGLAFDTQYF
cdr3_nt: TGTGCCAGCAGCCCAGGGGGACTAGCATTTGATACGCAGTATTTT
d_call: TRBD2
j_call: TRBJ2-3
v_call: TRBV13
clone_size: NA

cdr3_aa: CASRGTSPYEQYF
cdr3_nt: TGCGCCAGCAGGGGGACTAGCCCCTACGAGCAGTACTTC
d_call: TRBD2
j_call: TRBJ2-7
v_call: TRBV10-1
clone_size: NA

cdr3_aa: CASTTGPIGTEAFF
cdr3_nt: TGTGCCAGCACTACAGGGCCTATCGGTACTGAAGCTTTCTTT
d_call: NA
j_call: TRBJ1-1
v_call: TRBV2
clone_size: NA

cdr3_aa: CASSDLTGVNSPLHF
cdr3_nt: TGTGCCAGCAGTGACCTCACAGGTGTTAATTCACCCCTCCACTTT
d_call: NA
j_call: TRBJ1-6
v_call: TRBV11-2
clone_size: NA

cdr3_aa: CASSPGAFSGNTIYF
cdr3_nt: TGTGCCAGCAGCCCGGGAGCCTTCTCTGGAAACACCATATATTTT
d_call: NA
j_call: TRBJ1-3
v_call: TRBV28
clone_size: NA

cdr3_aa: CASSLRQGEDFAKNIQYF
cdr3_nt: TGTGCCAGCAGCTTAAGGCAGGGAGAGGATTTTGCCAAAAACATTCAGTACTTC
d_call: NA
j_call: TRBJ2-4
v_call: TRBV7-9
clone_size: NA

cdr3_aa: CASSLPRQGNYGYTF
cdr3_nt: TGTGCCAGTAGTCTGCCGCGTCAGGGGAACTATGGCTACACCTTC
d_call: NA
j_call: TRBJ1-2
v_call: TRBV19
clone_size: NA

cdr3_aa: CASGKGTGEVRGLAGHEQYF
cdr3_nt: TGTGCCAGCGGGAAGGGGACAGGGGAAGTCCGTGGACTAGCGGGCCACGAGCAGTACTTC
d_call: NA
j_call: TRBJ2-7
v_call: TRBV21-1
clone_size: NA

cdr3_aa: CASSLGRHTVAKNIQYF
cdr3_nt: TGTGCCAGCAGCTTGGGTCGGCACACAGTAGCCAAAAACATTCAGTACTTC
d_call: NA
j_call: TRBJ2-4
v_call: TRBV5-6
clone_size: NA

cdr3_aa: CASSPGASGRNEQFF
cdr3_nt: TGTGCCAGCAGTCCAGGTGCTAGCGGGAGGAATGAGCAGTTCTTC
d_call: TRBD2
j_call: TRBJ2-1
v_call: TRBV7-9
clone_size: NA

cdr3_aa: CATSTYMGSGNTIYF
cdr3_nt: TGTGCCACCAGCACTTACATGGGCTCTGGAAACACCATATATTTT
d_call: NA
j_call: TRBJ1-3
v_call: TRBV15
clone_size: NA

cdr3_aa: CASSQEAGGGDLSYEQYF
cdr3_nt: TGTGCCAGCAGCCAAGAAGCCGGTGGGGGGGACCTCTCCTACGAGCAGTACTTC
d_call: TRBD2
j_call: TRBJ2-7
v_call: TRBV4-2
clone_size: once

cdr3_aa: CASSPRAEPYNEQFF
cdr3_nt: TGTGCCAGCAGTCCACGGGCAGAGCCCTACAATGAGCAGTTCTTC
d_call: NA
j_call: TRBJ2-1
v_call: TRBV28
clone_size: NA

cdr3_aa: CASSKGVAVYSPLHF
cdr3_nt: TGTGCCAGCAGCAAAGGAGTCGCAGTTTATTCACCCCTCCACTTT
d_call: NA
j_call: TRBJ1-6
v_call: TRBV21-1
clone_size: NA

cdr3_aa: CASSTGGGTYEQYF
cdr3_nt: TGTGCCAGCAGCACCGGGGGTGGGACCTACGAGCAGTACTTC
d_call: NA
j_call: TRBJ2-7
v_call: TRBV9
clone_size: NA

cdr3_aa: CASSQDSGLNQPQHF
cdr3_nt: TGCGCCAGCAGCCAAGATTCAGGGCTCAATCAGCCCCAGCATTTT
d_call: NA
j_call: TRBJ1-5
v_call: TRBV4-1
clone_size: NA

cdr3_aa: CAWDRGTTVNTEAFF
cdr3_nt: TGTGCTTGGGACAGGGGGACGACCGTGAACACTGAGGCTTTCTTT
d_call: TRBD1
j_call: TRBJ1-1
v_call: TRBV30
clone_size: NA

cdr3_aa: CASSFGPNEKLFF
cdr3_nt: TGTGCCAGCAGTTTCGGGCCTAATGAAAAACTGTTTTTT
d_call: NA
j_call: TRBJ1-4
v_call: TRBV28
clone_size: NA

cdr3_aa: CASSLAGKSYNEQFF
cdr3_nt: TGTGCCAGCAGCTTAGCGGGGAAGTCCTACAATGAGCAGTTCTTC
d_call: NA
j_call: TRBJ2-1
v_call: TRBV11-3
clone_size: NA

cdr3_aa: CASSPYIEGTDTQYF
cdr3_nt: TGTGCCAGCAGTCCCTACATTGAGGGGACAGATACGCAGTATTTT
d_call: NA
j_call: TRBJ2-3
v_call: TRBV7-8
clone_size: NA

cdr3_aa: CASRLAGEGETQYF
cdr3_nt: TGTGCCAGCAGGCTAGCGGGAGAAGGAGAGACCCAGTACTTC
d_call: TRBD2
j_call: TRBJ2-5
v_call: TRBV2
clone_size: NA

cdr3_aa: CASSLSERNEQYF
cdr3_nt: TGTGCCAGCAGCTTATCTGAAAGGAACGAGCAGTACTTC
d_call: NA
j_call: TRBJ2-7
v_call: TRBV7-9
clone_size: once

cdr3_aa: CASSITSGSGEQFF
cdr3_nt: TGTGCCAGTAGTATCACTAGCGGGAGCGGCGAGCAGTTCTTC
d_call: TRBD2
j_call: TRBJ2-1
v_call: TRBV19
clone_size: NA

cdr3_aa: CASSPVPGTGDPYEQYF
cdr3_nt: TGTGCCAGTAGTCCCGTACCCGGGACGGGGGACCCCTACGAGCAGTACTTC
d_call: NA
j_call: TRBJ2-7
v_call: TRBV19
clone_size: NA

cdr3_aa: CASSHGRNEAFF
cdr3_nt: TGTGCCAGCAGCCACGGACGGAATGAAGCTTTCTTT
d_call: NA
j_call: TRBJ1-1
v_call: TRBV6-6
clone_size: NA

cdr3_aa: CASSQLSVGGYTGELFF
cdr3_nt: TGCGCCAGCAGCCAATTGAGTGTGGGGGGTTACACCGGGGAGCTGTTTTTT
d_call: NA
j_call: TRBJ2-2
v_call: TRBV4-1
clone_size: NA

cdr3_aa: CASSEEVTPGTGELFF
cdr3_nt: TGTGCCAGCAGTGAAGAAGTGACTCCTGGTACCGGGGAGCTGTTTTTT
d_call: NA
j_call: TRBJ2-2
v_call: TRBV6-1
clone_size: NA

cdr3_aa: CASSSRDRNEKLFF
cdr3_nt: TGTGCCAGCAGTTCCCGGGACCGAAATGAAAAACTGTTTTTT
d_call: NA
j_call: TRBJ1-4
v_call: TRBV11-2
clone_size: NA

cdr3_aa: CASKYGGIGYNEQFF
cdr3_nt: TGTGCCAGCAAGTACGGCGGGATAGGGTACAATGAGCAGTTCTTC
d_call: NA
j_call: TRBJ2-1
v_call: TRBV27
clone_size: NA

cdr3_aa: CAWSVSGWSEQFF
cdr3_nt: TGTGCCTGGAGTGTTTCGGGATGGAGTGAGCAGTTCTTC
d_call: NA
j_call: TRBJ2-1
v_call: TRBV30
clone_size: NA

cdr3_aa: CASSLGHRDTTYEQYF
cdr3_nt: TGTGCCAGCAGCTTAGGTCACAGGGATACGACCTACGAGCAGTACTTC
d_call: NA
j_call: TRBJ2-7
v_call: TRBV11-2
clone_size: NA

cdr3_aa: CASSQVVPTNEKLFF
cdr3_nt: TGCGCCAGCAGCCAAGTCGTCCCAACTAATGAAAAACTGTTTTTT
d_call: NA
j_call: TRBJ1-4
v_call: TRBV4-1
clone_size: NA

cdr3_aa: CSVEDGGTSGPNEQFF
cdr3_nt: TGCAGCGTTGAAGATGGAGGGACTAGCGGGCCCAATGAGCAGTTCTTC
d_call: TRBD2
j_call: TRBJ2-1
v_call: TRBV29-1
clone_size: NA

cdr3_aa: CASSDWTVAYEQYF
cdr3_nt: TGTGCCAGCAGTGACTGGACAGTCGCCTACGAGCAGTACTTC
d_call: NA
j_call: TRBJ2-7
v_call: TRBV6-1
clone_size: NA

cdr3_aa: CATGATSGSVYEQYF
cdr3_nt: TGTGCCACCGGAGCCACTAGCGGGAGTGTCTACGAGCAGTACTTC
d_call: TRBD2
j_call: TRBJ2-7
v_call: TRBV10-3
clone_size: NA

cdr3_aa: CASSRDRGNYEQYF
cdr3_nt: TGTGCCAGCAGCAGGGACAGGGGGAACTACGAGCAGTACTTC
d_call: TRBD1
j_call: TRBJ2-7
v_call: TRBV5-6
clone_size: few

cdr3_aa: CASSSRSLNTEAFF
cdr3_nt: TGTGCCAGCAGCTCTCGGTCACTGAACACTGAAGCTTTCTTT
d_call: NA
j_call: TRBJ1-1
v_call: TRBV7-9
clone_size: NA